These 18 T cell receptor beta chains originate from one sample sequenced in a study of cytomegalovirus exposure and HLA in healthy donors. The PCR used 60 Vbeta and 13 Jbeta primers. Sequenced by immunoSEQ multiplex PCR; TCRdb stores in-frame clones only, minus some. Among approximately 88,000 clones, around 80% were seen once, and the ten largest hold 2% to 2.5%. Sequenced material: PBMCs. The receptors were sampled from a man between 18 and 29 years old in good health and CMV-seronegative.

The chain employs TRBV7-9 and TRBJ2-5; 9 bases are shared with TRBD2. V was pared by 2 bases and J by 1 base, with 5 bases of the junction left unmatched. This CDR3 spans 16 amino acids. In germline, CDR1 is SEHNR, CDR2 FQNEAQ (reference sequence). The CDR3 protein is CASSLWAGGLQETQYF. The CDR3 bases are TGTGCCAGCAGCTTATGGGCGGGGGGGCTCCAAGAGACCCAGTACTTC.

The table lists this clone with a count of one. CDR3 nucleotides: TGTGCCAGCAGCTGGAACAGGGGGACGGGGTACAATGGCTACACCTTC. It yields the protein CASSWNRGTGYNGYTF. This chain connects TRBV5-6 to TRBJ1-2; 8 positions agree with TRBD1. The CDR3 contains 16 residues. Trimming at V came to 3 bases and at J to 6 bases, leaving 13 bases not matched to a gene. CDR1 is SGHDT, CDR2 YYEEEE, per germline.

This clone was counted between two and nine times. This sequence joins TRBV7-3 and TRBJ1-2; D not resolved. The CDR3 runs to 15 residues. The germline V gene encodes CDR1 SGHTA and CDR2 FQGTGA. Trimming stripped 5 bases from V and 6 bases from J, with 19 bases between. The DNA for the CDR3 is TGTGCCAGCAGCCAAAGGCCGGGATCCTGGGATGGCTACACCTTC. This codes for CASSQRPGSWDGYTF.

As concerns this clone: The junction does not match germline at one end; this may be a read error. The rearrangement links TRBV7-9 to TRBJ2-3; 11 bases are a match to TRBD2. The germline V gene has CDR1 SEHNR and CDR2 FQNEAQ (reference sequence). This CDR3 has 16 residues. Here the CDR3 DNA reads TGTTCCAGCAGCCGCCGACTAGCGGGGAGCACAGATACGCAGTATTTT. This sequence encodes CSSSRRLAGSTDTQYF.

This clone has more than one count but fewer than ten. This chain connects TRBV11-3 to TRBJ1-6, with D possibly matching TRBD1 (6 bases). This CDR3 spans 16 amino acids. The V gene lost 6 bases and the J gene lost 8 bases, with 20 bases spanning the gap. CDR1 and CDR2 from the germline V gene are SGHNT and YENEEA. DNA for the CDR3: TGTGCCAGCAGGGGCCGACAGGATCATGGGCATTCACCCCTCCACTTT. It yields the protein CASRGRQDHGHSPLHF.

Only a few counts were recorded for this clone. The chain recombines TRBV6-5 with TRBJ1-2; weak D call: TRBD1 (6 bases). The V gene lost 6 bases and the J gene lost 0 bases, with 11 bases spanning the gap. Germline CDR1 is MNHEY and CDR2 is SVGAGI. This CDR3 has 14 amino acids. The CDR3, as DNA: TGTGCCAGCAGGATACAGGGTCCTAACTATGGCTACACCTTC. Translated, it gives CASRIQGPNYGYTF.

As DNA, the CDR3 is TGCGCCAGCAGCGTGGGGGCGCCCAACTATGGCTACACCTTC. Translation gives CASSVGAPNYGYTF. The V and J genes are TRBV5-1 and TRBJ1-2; TRBD1 might be the D (6 bases). From germline, CDR1 is SGHRS and CDR2 YFSETQ. The CDR3 runs 14 residues. The V and J ends lost 4 bases and 2 bases respectively, with 12 bases between them.

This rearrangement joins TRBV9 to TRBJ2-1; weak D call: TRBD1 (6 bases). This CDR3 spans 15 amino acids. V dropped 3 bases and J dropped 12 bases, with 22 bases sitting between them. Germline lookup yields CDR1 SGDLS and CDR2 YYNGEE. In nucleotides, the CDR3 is TGTGCCAGCAGCGCTACTGGACAGATCCCAAAGGGGCAGTTCTTC. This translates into CASSATGQIPKGQFF.

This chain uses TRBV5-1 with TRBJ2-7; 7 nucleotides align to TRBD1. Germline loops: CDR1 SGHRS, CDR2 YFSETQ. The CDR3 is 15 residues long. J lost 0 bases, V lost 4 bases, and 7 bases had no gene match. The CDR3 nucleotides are TGCGCCAGCAGCCAGGGACAGACGAGCTCCTACGAGCAGTACTTC. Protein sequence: CASSQGQTSSYEQYF.

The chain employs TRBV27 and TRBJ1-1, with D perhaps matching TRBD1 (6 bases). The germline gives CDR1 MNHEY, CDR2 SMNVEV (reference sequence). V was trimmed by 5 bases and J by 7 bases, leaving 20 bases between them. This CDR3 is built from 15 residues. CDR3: CASSPSQGRRGEAFF. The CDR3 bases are TGTGCCAGCAGTCCCTCACAGGGAAGGAGAGGTGAAGCTTTCTTT.

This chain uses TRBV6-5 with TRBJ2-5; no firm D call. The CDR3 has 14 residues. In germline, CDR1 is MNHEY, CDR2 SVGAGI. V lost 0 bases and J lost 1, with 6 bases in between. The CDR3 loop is CASSYSSPQETQYF. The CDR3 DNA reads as TGTGCCAGCAGTTACTCTAGCCCCCAAGAGACCCAGTACTTC.

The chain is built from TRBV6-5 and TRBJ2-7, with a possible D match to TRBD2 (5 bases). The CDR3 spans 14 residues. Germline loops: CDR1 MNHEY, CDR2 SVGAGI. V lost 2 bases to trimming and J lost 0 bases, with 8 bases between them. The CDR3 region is CASSYGLGSYEQYF. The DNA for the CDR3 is TGTGCCAGCAGTTACGGACTGGGCTCCTACGAGCAGTACTTC.

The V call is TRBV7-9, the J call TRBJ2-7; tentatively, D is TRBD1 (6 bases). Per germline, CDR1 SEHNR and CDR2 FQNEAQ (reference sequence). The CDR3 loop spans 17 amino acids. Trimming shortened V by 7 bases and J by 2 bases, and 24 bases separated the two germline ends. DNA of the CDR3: TGTGCCAGCACCATATATCTCAAAAGGGACATACCCTACGAGCAGTACTTC. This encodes CASTIYLKRDIPYEQYF.

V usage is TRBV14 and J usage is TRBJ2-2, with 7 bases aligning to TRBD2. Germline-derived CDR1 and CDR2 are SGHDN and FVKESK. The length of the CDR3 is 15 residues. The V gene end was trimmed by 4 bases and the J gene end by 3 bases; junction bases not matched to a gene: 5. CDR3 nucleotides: TGTGCCAGCAGCCTTAGCGGGTGGGACACCGGGGAGCTGTTTTTT. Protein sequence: CASSLSGWDTGELFF.

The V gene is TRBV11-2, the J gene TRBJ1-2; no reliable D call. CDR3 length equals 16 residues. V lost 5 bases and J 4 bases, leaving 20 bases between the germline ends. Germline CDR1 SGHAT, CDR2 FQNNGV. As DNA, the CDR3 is TGTGCCAGCAGCCTAGGGCCGGGGTCCTCGGTCTATGGCTACACCTTC. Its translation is CASSLGPGSSVYGYTF.

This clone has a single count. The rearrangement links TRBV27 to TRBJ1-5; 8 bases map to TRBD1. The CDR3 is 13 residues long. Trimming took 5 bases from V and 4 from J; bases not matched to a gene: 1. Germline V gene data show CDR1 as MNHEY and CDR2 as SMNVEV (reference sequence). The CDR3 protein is CASSRDRNQPQHF. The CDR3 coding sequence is TGTGCCAGCAGTCGGGACAGGAATCAGCCCCAGCATTTT.

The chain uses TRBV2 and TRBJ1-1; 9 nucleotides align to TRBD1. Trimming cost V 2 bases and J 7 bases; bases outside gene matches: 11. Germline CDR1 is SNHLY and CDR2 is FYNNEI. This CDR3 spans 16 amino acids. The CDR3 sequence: CASSERWDRARVEAFF. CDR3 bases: TGTGCCAGCAGTGAAAGGTGGGACAGGGCCCGGGTTGAAGCTTTCTTT.

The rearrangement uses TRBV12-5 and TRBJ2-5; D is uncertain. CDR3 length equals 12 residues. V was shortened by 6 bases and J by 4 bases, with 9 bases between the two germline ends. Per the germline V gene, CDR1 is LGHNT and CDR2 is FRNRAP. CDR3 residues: CASGGPGETQYF. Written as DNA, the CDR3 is TGTGCTAGTGGGGGTCCGGGAGAGACCCAGTACTTC.